This is a list of T cell receptor beta chains from one sample in a study of shared clonotypes between healthy human individuals. Sequencing was performed with immunoSEQ multiplex PCR; in TCRdb, only in-frame clones are kept and a portion is missing. Altogether under 2.5 million clones are present, around 90% being singletons, with the ten largest covering approximately 0.39%. The sequencing input was naive CD4+ T cells from PBMCs. The receptors were sampled from a young man in good health. Some clones in this sample may be carry-over from other donors' samples. Both conserved end residues are part of each CDR3. A D gene is named only where the DNA matches it firmly. Clone size appears in some rows only: once, few, many, or a class for an expanded clone.

D: TRBD1
V: TRBV29-1
J: TRBJ2-7
size: NA
CDR3: CSGGDRAYEQYF
DNA: TGCAGCGGAGGGGACAGGGCATACGAGCAGTACTTC

D: TRBD2
V: TRBV10-2
J: TRBJ2-7
size: NA
CDR3: CASRELAGNSYEQYF
DNA: TGCGCCAGCAGGGAACTAGCGGGAAACTCCTACGAGCAGTACTTC

D: NA
V: TRBV27
J: TRBJ2-1
size: NA
CDR3: CALGRPYNEQFF
DNA: TGTGCCCTCGGGCGGCCATACAATGAGCAGTTCTTC

D: NA
V: TRBV27
J: TRBJ2-7
size: once
CDR3: CASSLSDGGEQYF
DNA: TGTGCCAGCAGTTTATCGGATGGTGGCGAGCAGTACTTC

D: NA
V: TRBV28
J: TRBJ2-7
size: NA
CDR3: CASSPGGLSYEQYF
DNA: TGTGCCAGCAGTCCCGGCGGACTGTCCTACGAGCAGTACTTC

D: TRBD2
V: TRBV28
J: TRBJ2-3
size: once
CDR3: CASSSLPGAGGADTQYF
DNA: TGTGCCAGCAGTTCCCTCCCGGGCGCGGGAGGTGCAGATACGCAGTATTTT

D: NA
V: TRBV12-5
J: TRBJ2-7
size: NA
CDR3: CASAGQFGSEQYF
DNA: TGTGCTAGTGCCGGACAGTTTGGAAGCGAGCAGTACTTC

D: NA
V: TRBV28
J: TRBJ1-2
size: NA
CDR3: CASSLDFGRDYGYTF
DNA: TGTGCCAGCAGTTTAGATTTTGGTAGAGACTATGGCTACACCTTC

D: TRBD1
V: TRBV5-1
J: TRBJ2-7
size: once
CDR3: CASSSMTGVDYEQYF
DNA: TGCGCCAGCAGCTCCATGACAGGGGTGGATTACGAGCAGTACTTC

D: NA
V: TRBV7-9
J: TRBJ1-3
size: NA
CDR3: CASSHSGMANSGNTIYF
DNA: TGTGCCAGCAGCCACTCCGGTATGGCCAACTCTGGAAACACCATATATTTT

D: NA
V: TRBV2
J: TRBJ1-3
size: NA
CDR3: CASSDRKSQSSFFSGNTIYF
DNA: TGTGCCAGCAGTGATCGCAAGAGCCAATCCAGCTTCTTCTCTGGAAACACCATATATTTT

D: NA
V: TRBV5-4
J: TRBJ2-1
size: once
CDR3: CASSLPSNNEQFF
DNA: TGTGCCAGCAGCTTGCCTAGTAACAATGAGCAGTTCTTC

D: NA
V: TRBV19
J: TRBJ1-2
size: NA
CDR3: CRSLNGYTF
DNA: TGTAGGTCGTTGAATGGCTACACCTTC

D: TRBD1
V: TRBV7-3
J: TRBJ2-5
size: NA
CDR3: CASSITGDETQYF
DNA: TGTGCCAGCAGCATCACAGGGGACGAGACCCAGTACTTC

D: NA
V: TRBV4-1
J: TRBJ2-5
size: NA
CDR3: CASSQETRETQYF
DNA: TGCGCCAGCAGCCAAGAAACTCGAGAGACCCAGTACTTC

D: TRBD1
V: TRBV28
J: TRBJ1-5
size: NA
CDR3: CASSKDRASYQPQHF
DNA: TGTGCCAGCAGTAAGGACAGGGCGAGTTATCAGCCCCAGCATTTT

D: TRBD1
V: TRBV15
J: TRBJ1-5
size: NA
CDR3: CATSRGSRDRQPQHF
DNA: TGTGCCACCAGCAGAGGGTCCCGGGACAGACAGCCCCAGCATTTT

D: NA
V: TRBV30
J: TRBJ1-1
size: NA
CDR3: CAWRGGSIMNTEAFF
DNA: TGTGCCTGGCGGGGGGGTTCTATAATGAACACTGAAGCTTTCTTT

D: NA
V: TRBV29-1
J: TRBJ1-2
size: NA
CDR3: CSVDIGSYGYTF
DNA: TGCAGCGTTGATATCGGCAGCTATGGCTACACCTTC

D: NA
V: TRBV5-1
J: TRBJ1-5
size: NA
CDR3: CASSPGQSSNQPQHF
DNA: TGCGCCAGCAGCCCAGGACAGTCTAGCAATCAGCCCCAGCATTTT

D: NA
V: TRBV5-4
J: TRBJ1-4
size: NA
CDR3: CASSLAGQGTGINEKLFF
DNA: TGTGCCAGCAGCTTGGCCGGGCAAGGCACAGGGATTAATGAAAAACTGTTTTTT

D: NA
V: TRBV11-2
J: TRBJ2-5
size: NA
CDR3: CASSLAVQETQYF
DNA: TGTGCCAGCAGCTTAGCGGTCCAAGAGACCCAGTACTTC

D: NA
V: TRBV5-1
J: TRBJ2-5
size: NA
CDR3: CASSPGGGQGHQETQYF
DNA: TGCGCCAGCAGCCCGGGAGGGGGACAGGGTCACCAAGAGACCCAGTACTTC

D: NA
V: TRBV30
J: TRBJ1-1
size: few
CDR3: CAWSTESMNTEAFF
DNA: TGTGCCTGGTCGACAGAGAGTATGAACACTGAAGCTTTCTTT

D: NA
V: TRBV5-1
J: TRBJ1-4
size: NA
CDR3: CASSLAAGNDEKLFF
DNA: TGCGCCAGCAGCTTGGCAGCGGGGAATGATGAAAAACTGTTTTTT

D: TRBD1
V: TRBV18
J: TRBJ2-7
size: NA
CDR3: CASSPITGQPSYEQYF
DNA: TGTGCCAGCTCACCAATAACGGGACAGCCTTCCTACGAGCAGTACTTC

D: TRBD1
V: TRBV5-1
J: TRBJ2-7
size: NA
CDR3: CASSQTGDEQYF
DNA: TGCGCCAGCAGCCAGACAGGGGACGAGCAGTACTTC

D: NA
V: TRBV28
J: TRBJ1-2
size: NA
CDR3: CASSFGQLLGYTF
DNA: TGTGCCAGCAGTTTTGGACAGCTTCTTGGCTACACCTTC

D: NA
V: TRBV7-9
J: TRBJ2-5
size: NA
CDR3: CASRPPGQPSLETQYF
DNA: TGTGCCAGCAGACCCCCGGGACAACCCTCCCTCGAGACCCAGTACTTC

D: NA
V: TRBV4-1
J: TRBJ1-1
size: once
CDR3: CASSQVYAGQNTEAFF
DNA: TGCGCCAGCAGCCAAGTTTACGCAGGTCAGAACACTGAAGCTTTCTTT

D: NA
V: TRBV7-8
J: TRBJ2-3
size: NA
CDR3: CASSLAGRIGTDTQYF
DNA: TGTGCCAGCAGCTTAGCCGGGAGAATCGGGACAGATACGCAGTATTTT

D: TRBD1
V: TRBV5-6
J: TRBJ1-1
size: NA
CDR3: CASSFPGQGAPEAFF
DNA: TGTGCCAGCAGCTTCCCGGGACAGGGGGCACCTGAAGCTTTCTTT

D: TRBD1
V: TRBV7-2
J: TRBJ2-7
size: NA
CDR3: CASSYPGQGAYEQYF
DNA: TGTGCCAGCAGCTACCCGGGACAGGGGGCTTACGAGCAGTACTTC

D: NA
V: TRBV29-1
J: TRBJ2-7
size: NA
CDR3: CSVRSGALGEQYF
DNA: TGCAGCGTCCGTTCGGGGGCTCTGGGGGAGCAGTACTTC

D: NA
V: TRBV19
J: TRBJ2-2
size: NA
CDR3: CASSIGYNSGELFF
DNA: TGTGCCAGTAGTATAGGATATAATAGCGGGGAGCTGTTTTTT

D: NA
V: TRBV5-1
J: TRBJ1-3
size: NA
CDR3: CASSLQSSGNTIYF
DNA: TGCGCCAGCAGCTTGCAAAGCTCTGGAAACACCATATATTTT

D: TRBD1
V: TRBV28
J: TRBJ1-5
size: NA
CDR3: CASRGTGTYQPQHF
DNA: TGTGCCAGCAGGGGGACAGGGACGTATCAGCCCCAGCATTTT

D: NA
V: TRBV21-1
J: TRBJ1-3
size: once
CDR3: CASSIWSQDYGNTIYF
DNA: TGTGCCAGCAGCATTTGGAGTCAGGATTACGGAAACACCATATATTTT

D: TRBD1
V: TRBV28
J: TRBJ1-5
size: NA
CDR3: CASSLWGRGGGSNQPQHF
DNA: TGTGCCAGCAGTTTATGGGGCAGGGGGGGAGGTAGCAATCAGCCCCAGCATTTT

D: TRBD2
V: TRBV5-1
J: TRBJ2-3
size: once
CDR3: CASSADRGASGKGPRDTQYF
DNA: TGCGCCAGCAGCGCCGACAGAGGGGCTAGCGGGAAGGGCCCCCGGGATACGCAGTATTTT

D: NA
V: TRBV11-3
J: TRBJ2-5
size: NA
CDR3: CASSLGVQETQYF
DNA: TGTGCCAGCAGCTTAGGCGTACAAGAGACCCAGTACTTC

D: NA
V: TRBV11-3
J: TRBJ2-3
size: NA
CDR3: CASSLDGSTDTQYF
DNA: TGTGCCAGCAGCTTGGACGGTAGCACAGATACGCAGTATTTT